This TCR beta chain was sequenced for a study of identifying expanded T cells in peripheral blood (dated by TCRdb to the late 2010s). Study-wide context: Four technical replicates, made by sequencing separate aliquots from the same pool of genomic DNA, were compared pairwise. What the research found in general, with its limitations: Variance in clone template counts between approximately 2-week samples significantly increased with total template count across all healthy donors. Across all healthy-donor time intervals, the beta-binomial model significantly cut both the number of clones called differentially abundant and the false-positive rate. Between technical replicates the binomial model flagged roughly 1.1 differentially abundant clones, whereas over roughly two weeks the binomial model flagged about 16.4 and over roughly four weeks 19 to 20. The authors expected biological variance in healthy repertoires might increase further over much longer intervals such as months to years.

TCRbeta CDR3 regions were profiled with the immunoSEQ Assay using bias-controlled multiplex PCR amplification of genomic DNA. Processing in the source paper ran as follows. The absolute abundance of each unique TCRbeta CDR3 region was quantified after sequences were collapsed and filtered. Differential abundance was assessed using a binomial (Fisher-equivalent) model and a beta-binomial model in which time-dependent variance fitted from healthy donors was added. Clones with fewer than 5 combined templates were removed, and differential abundance was called for clones with a Benjamini-Hochberg FDR below 0.01. The form v = (b*log(k)+a)^2 was used to model beta-binomial variance as a function of total template count across the two samples. Sourced from immuneACCESS, this table was stored by TCRdb with only in-frame sequences that have V and J called. A share of the clones is absent; for the studies checked, an unresolved V gene accounts for under half, and the remainder has no known explanation. The V and J calls and clone size come from that table; D and trimming were worked out from the DNA. Across this sample there are approximately 56,000 clones, with 82% seen only once. Together, the top ten hold approximately 14% of the sample.

No immune events, such as infections, were documented for the healthy donors during the collection period. Blood repertoires from healthy donors were used as a training cohort for calibrating time-dependent variance in a beta-binomial model of differential abundance of T-cell clones. There were some 10 healthy donors in the training cohort, of whom 3 were female and 7 were male. Donor ages ranged from about 25 to 70 years, with an average of about 40 years. Obtained from a commercial supplier, whole blood was collected from each healthy donor at three time points set two to three weeks apart. For immunosequencing, genomic DNA was extracted from whole blood that had not been sorted. The CDR3 has 12 amino acids, counting the end cysteine and phenylalanine. The DNA shown is the 36-base CDR3, in frame from base 1. V is shortened by 10 bases, J by 4 bases, and the region joining them spans 14 bases. For CDR1 and CDR2, the germline V gene lists SGDLS and YYNGEE.

With respect to this clone: The clone's antigen remains unknown. Qualities for individual bases were not recorded, and no much larger clone is one base off.

The clonotype comes from a person aged 18 to 70 in good health. The sequenced material came from blood. The chain uses TRBV9 and TRBJ1-2, and perhaps TRBD1 as D gene, on 5 matching bases. The CDR3 is CASTEGSYGYTF. At the DNA level, the sequence is TGTGCCTCGACAGAGGGGTCCTATGGCTACACCTTC.